This T cell receptor beta chain was recorded in a study of blood T cell repertoires in COVID-19. Across the study: Spain, Italy and the United States supplied samples that represented acute and convalescent COVID-19. T cells, B-cell-depleted T cells, or PBMCs provided the cDNA or gDNA that served as material.

In the original processing: Reference gene primer amplification gave estimated nucleated cell counts. Clones were read by immunoSEQ multiplex PCR, and TCRdb kept only the in-frame ones, dropping some. The D gene and trimming were derived from the DNA, and the V and J assignments and clone size from that table. Of more than 90,000 clones listed, about 90% are singletons. V shed 9 bases, J shed 2 bases, and the junction held 11 bases outside the gene matches. Germline-derived CDR1 and CDR2 are LNHDA and SQIVND (reference sequence). The CDR3 loop spans 16 amino acids. The sequencing input was peripheral blood. This chain joins TRBV19 and TRBJ1-5; 9 positions match TRBD1. The source is a middle-aged man with acute or convalescent COVID-19. This CDR3 reads CASKPPGQGGNQPQHF. CDR3 nucleotides: TGTGCCAGCAAACCCCCGGGACAGGGTGGCAATCAGCCCCAGCATTTT.